This entry is about one T cell receptor (beta chain). Its antigen is as yet unknown. This entry comes from a study of vaccination effects on CD4 cells after COVID-19. Before sequencing took place, the ViraFEST assay used viral peptide pools to expand antigen-specific CD4+ T cells. A roughly 10-day culture period preceded the isolation of CD4+ T cells. Of the BNT162b2 and mRNA-1273 vaccines, participants received two doses of one or the other. In the vaccine recipients, nucleocapsid antibodies were negative and there was no prior SARS-CoV-2 infection. Each culture had half its medium swapped for IL-2 medium on days 3 and 7. Measured with immunoSEQ multiplex PCR; TCRdb has only the in-frame clones, and not every one. The data contain about 50,000 clones, around 70% of them singletons. Sequenced here: CD4+ T cells from PBMCs cultured with HCoV-OC43 spike peptides, sampled after COVID-19 vaccination. Subset denoted: HCoV-OC43 spike overlapping peptide pool stimulation. This sequence originates from a human donor who received a COVID-19 vaccine.

The chain's CDR3 is CASSWEGQPQHF. The CDR3 nucleotides are TGTGCCAGCAGTTGGGAGGGGCAGCCCCAGCATTTT. V usage is TRBV12-3 or TRBV12-4 and J usage is TRBJ1-5, with a weak D call TRBD1 (5 bases). CDR3 size: 12 residues. V was trimmed by 4 bases and J by 7 bases, leaving 8 bases between them.